The T cell receptor beta chain under discussion was sequenced for a study of T cell responses to AZD1222 COVID-19 vaccine. In germline, CDR1 is MNHEY, CDR2 SMNVEV (reference sequence). The CDR3 totals 14 residues. Trimming cost V 4 bases and J 7 bases, with 16 bases left between them. Produced via immunoSEQ multiplex PCR; TCRdb's table is partial and in-frame only. The sample consists of some 120,000 clones, more than 70% of them appearing once. This sequence originates from an adult who received the AZD1222 COVID-19 vaccine. This chain links TRBV27 with TRBJ1-2, with D maybe TRBD1 (6 bases). Sequenced here: peripheral blood, sampled 28 days after the second AZD1222 dose. CDR3 loop: CASSSLAGVVGYTF. CDR3 coding DNA: TGTGCCAGCAGTTCCCTGGCAGGGGTTGTTGGCTACACCTTC.